A single sample is the source of the 31 T cell receptor beta chains below, sequenced in a study of blood T cells in healthy people across ages. Together with a sample-barcoded 5' primer, a J-beta primer mix was included in a second PCR lasting roughly 6 to 12 cycles. One entry per CDR3 protein results from TCRdb running MiXCR on the 5' RACE reads. This sample has about 1.4 million distinct CDR3 sequences, with 45% to 70% found just once. Material for sequencing was blood. These receptors originate from a man aged 18 to 29 in good health.

Only a few counts were recorded for this clonotype. The V and J genes are TRBV10-2 and TRBJ2-1; 10 bases align to TRBD2. V shed 6 bases, J shed 8 bases, and the junction held 13 bases outside the gene matches. The CDR3 totals 16 residues. The germline CDR1 and CDR2 sequences are WSHSY and SAAADI. CDR3 sequence (DNA): TGCGCCAGCAGGGGTCTTCGGACTAGCGGTGTGGATGAGCAGTTCTTC. It specifies CASRGLRTSGVDEQFF.

The CDR3 bases are TGTGCCAGCAGTCCAGGGGTGTCAGGGAGAATGAACACTGAAGCTTTCTTT. This codes for CASSPGVSGRMNTEAFF. V gene TRBV12-3 or TRBV12-4 combines with J gene TRBJ1-1; TRBD1 might be the D (6 bases). Trimming took 5 bases from V and 0 from J, leaving 19 bases between them. CDR3 length: 17 amino acids.

This rearrangement joins TRBV27 to TRBJ2-1; 8 positions match TRBD1. With the DNA end fitting TRBJ2-7 better, the J assignment may be wrong. Germline-derived CDR1 and CDR2 are MNHEY and SMNVEV (reference sequence). This CDR3 has 14 amino acids. CDR3 nucleotides: TGTGCCAGCAGTAGGGGGACAGGCCCCGACGAGCAGTACTTC. It is translated as CASSRGTGPDEQYF.

This clonotype appeared a few times. This chain connects TRBV4-3 to TRBJ2-3; TRBD2 matches at 7 bases. CDR1 LGHNA and CDR2 YSLEER come from the germline V gene. This CDR3 is built from 16 residues. V gave up 0 bases and J gave up 6 bases; unmatched junction bases: 9. The DNA for the CDR3 is TGCGCCAGCAGCCAAGATTCAGTTAGGCGGGGGGATACGCAGTATTTT. This translates into CASSQDSVRRGDTQYF.

The V and J genes are TRBV4-1 and TRBJ1-5; a weak D match, TRBD1 (5 bases). This CDR3 region has 15 residues. Deletions cut 0 bases from V and 6 bases from J, with 12 bases between. Germline V gives CDR1 MGHRA, CDR2 YSYEKL. The CDR3 sequence: CASSQDGGAAQPQHF. CDR3 bases: TGCGCCAGCAGCCAAGACGGAGGGGCGGCTCAGCCCCAGCATTTT.

The rearrangement links TRBV18 to TRBJ2-2; the D gene could be TRBD1 or TRBD2 (5 bases each). This CDR3 is built from 15 residues. Germline V CDR1 and CDR2: KGHSH, LQKENI. The V gene lost 2 bases and the J gene lost 2 bases, with 9 bases spanning the gap. CDR3 sequence reads: CASSPFRDNTGELFF. The CDR3, as DNA: TGTGCCAGCTCACCATTCCGGGACAACACCGGGGAGCTGTTTTTT.

The chain couples TRBV10-3 to TRBJ2-1, with 8 bases identical to TRBD1. Judging by the DNA end, TRBJ2-7 fits better; the J call may be wrong. The germline CDR1 and CDR2 sequences are ENHRY and SYGVKD. CDR3 length: 14 residues. The CDR3 sequence is CAISMGQDTYEQYF. CDR3 nucleotide sequence: TGTGCCATCAGTATGGGACAGGATACCTACGAGCAGTACTTC.

The genes are TRBV7-2 and TRBJ2-3; D could derive from TRBD1 or TRBD2 (6 bases each). The ends were cut back, 1 base at V and 2 bases at J, with 16 bases in the middle. Germline loops: CDR1 SGHTA, CDR2 FQGNSA. The CDR3 totals 17 residues. CDR3 DNA sequence: TGTGCCAGCAGCTTAGAGGCACGGGGGCCCCACACAGATACGCAGTATTTT. Translating gives CASSLEARGPHTDTQYF.

This clonotype was counted between two and nine times. This rearrangement joins TRBV13 to TRBJ2-5; TRBD2 aligns across 7 bases. Germline values: CDR1 PRHDT, CDR2 FYEKMQ (reference sequence). The CDR3 contains 16 residues. The J segment lost 2 bases and the V segment lost 0 bases, leaving 6 bases of the junction unmatched. The CDR3 spells CASSLGLRTSQETQYF. The DNA for the CDR3 is TGTGCCAGCAGCTTAGGCCTACGGACTAGTCAAGAGACCCAGTACTTC.

The chain couples TRBV6-5 to TRBJ1-2; the D is unclear. Per germline, CDR1 MNHEY and CDR2 SVGAGI. The CDR3 extends over 15 amino acids. V was pared by 7 bases and J by 8 bases, with 23 bases between. The CDR3 here is CASTNPAGGPGGYTF. In DNA form, the CDR3 reads TGTGCCAGCACCAACCCAGCAGGTGGACCCGGAGGCTACACCTTC.

This clonotype has a single count. The V gene is TRBV20-1, the J gene TRBJ2-7; D ambiguous. V was pared by 0 bases and J by 0 bases, with 15 bases between. Germline lookup yields CDR1 DFQATT and CDR2 SNEGSKA (reference sequence). The CDR3 length is 16 residues. For the CDR3, the DNA is TGCAGTGCTAGAGATGAATTGGCTTCCTTCTCCTACGAGCAGTACTTC. This gives the protein CSARDELASFSYEQYF.

This clonotype has more than one count but fewer than ten. The chain couples TRBV28 to TRBJ2-7; the match to TRBD1 covers 7 bases. With V trimmed by 3 bases and J by 1 base, 9 bases remained unmatched. CDR1 and CDR2 from the germline V gene are MDHEN and SYDVKM. This CDR3 is 16 amino acids long. This CDR3 reads CASSFVRQGLSYEQYF. For the CDR3, the DNA is TGTGCCAGCAGTTTTGTTCGACAGGGCCTATCCTACGAGCAGTACTTC.

This clonotype has only one observation. The rearrangement uses TRBV29-1 and TRBJ1-1; D is uncertain. Per the germline V gene, CDR1 is SQVTM and CDR2 is ANQGSEA. The V and J ends lost 7 bases and 2 bases respectively, with 20 bases between them. CDR3 length: 15 amino acids. Here the CDR3 DNA reads TGCAGCGCTCGCCCTAATCTTATCGGAAACACTGAAGCTTTCTTT. It encodes CSARPNLIGNTEAFF.

The genes are TRBV6-2 or TRBV6-3 and TRBJ2-7; the D gene is possibly TRBD1 (6 bases). The CDR3 totals 13 residues. V lost 7 bases and J lost 0, with 10 bases in between. The V gene's germline CDR1 is MNHEY and CDR2 SVGEGT. This CDR3 reads CASTGTNSYEQYF. CDR3 in DNA: TGTGCCAGCACCGGGACAAACTCCTACGAGCAGTACTTC.

This clonotype was detected a few times. The V gene is TRBV15, the J gene TRBJ1-4; D might be TRBD1 (5 bases). Germline CDR1 LNHNV, CDR2 YYDKDF (reference sequence). This CDR3 is 16 amino acids long. V was shortened by 3 bases and J by 5 bases, with 16 bases between the two germline ends. CDR3 amino acids: CATSRDKALGNEKLFF. The CDR3 DNA follows: TGTGCCACCAGCAGGGACAAAGCCCTCGGGAATGAAAAACTGTTTTTT.

This clonotype was seen a handful of times. The rearrangement joins TRBV2 to TRBJ1-4, with 9 bases identical to TRBD1. The V gene end was trimmed by 6 bases and the J gene end by 8 bases; junction bases not matched to a gene: 4. Germline V lookup: CDR1 SNHLY, CDR2 FYNNEI. The CDR3 extends over 13 amino acids. DNA of the CDR3: TGTGCCAGCAGCGGGACAGGGAGAGAAAAACTGTTTTTT. Its translation is CASSGTGREKLFF.

The chain couples TRBV7-9 to TRBJ2-1; 9 bases agree with TRBD1. V trimming: 4 bases; J trimming: 7 bases; junction bases outside the gene matches: 8. Germline lookup yields CDR1 SEHNR and CDR2 FQNEAQ (reference sequence). The CDR3 has 15 residues. Here the CDR3 reads CASSWPGQGRNEQFF. CDR3 in DNA: TGTGCCAGCAGCTGGCCGGGACAGGGACGTAATGAGCAGTTCTTC.

The gene calls are TRBV24-1 and TRBJ2-1; 11 bases are a match to TRBD2. The CDR3 runs 14 residues. CDR1 is KGHDR, CDR2 SFDVKD, per germline. V gave up 6 bases and J gave up 5 bases; unmatched junction bases: 2. The CDR3 protein is CATSKLAGDNEQFF. DNA for the CDR3: TGTGCCACCAGTAAACTAGCGGGGGACAATGAGCAGTTCTTC.

This chain connects TRBV27 to TRBJ2-3; no clear D. V was cut by 3 bases and J by 6 bases, with 10 bases left in between. CDR1 and CDR2 from the germline V gene are MNHEY and SMNVEV (reference sequence). The CDR3 length is 13 residues. For the CDR3, the DNA is TGTGCCAGCAGTTTGAATTATTGGGATACGCAGTATTTT. It translates to CASSLNYWDTQYF.

A remark on this clonotype: Here the CDR3 omits its conserved ending phenylalanine or tryptophan, so a read error is the likely source. The chain carries TRBV5-1 and TRBJ2-3, with D possibly being TRBD1 (6 bases). CDR3 length: 15 amino acids. V was shortened by 0 bases and J by 2 bases, with 10 bases between the two germline ends. Germline assignment: CDR1 SGHRS and CDR2 YFSETQ. The CDR3 protein is CASSLETGPTDTQYL. CDR3 sequence (DNA): TGCGCCAGCAGCTTGGAGACAGGACCCACAGATACGCAGTATTTG.

This clonotype came up a few times. This sequence joins TRBV29-1 and TRBJ2-7; D gene unclear. The germline gives CDR1 SQVTM, CDR2 ANQGSEA. The ends were cut back, 6 bases at V and 5 bases at J, with 14 bases in the middle. This CDR3 contains 12 residues. Here the CDR3 DNA reads TGCAGCGTGAAACCTACCCCCCACGAGCAGTACTTC. Amino acid sequence: CSVKPTPHEQYF.

This clonotype has at least ten counts. The chain joins TRBV27 to TRBJ2-1; D may be TRBD2 (6 bases). CDR1 and CDR2 from the germline V gene are MNHEY and SMNVEV (reference sequence). V lost 6 bases and J lost 7, with 16 bases in between. This CDR3 has 14 residues. The CDR3 region is CASSWGLTQNEQFF. DNA of the CDR3: TGTGCCAGCAGCTGGGGACTTACGCAAAATGAGCAGTTCTTC.

The V gene is TRBV20-1, the J gene TRBJ2-5; D is uncertain. The CDR3 is 11 residues long. Germline CDR1 and CDR2: DFQATT and SNEGSKA (reference sequence). V lost 5 bases and J 11 bases, leaving 15 bases between the germline ends. In nucleotides, the CDR3 is TGCAGTGCTGGCAGTCTTGATGAGCAGTACTTC. Its protein is CSAGSLDEQYF.

In the case of this clonotype: A read error may explain this, as a much larger clone is one base away. The chain combines TRBV20-1 with TRBJ1-5; TRBD1 matches 7 bases. The CDR3 consists of 12 residues. CDR1 is DFQATT, CDR2 SNEGSKA, per germline (reference sequence). CDR3 sequence: CSAQGGNRPQHF. The CDR3 bases are TGCAGTGCTCAGGGGGGGAATCGGCCCCAGCATTTT.

This clonotype was recorded a few times. The J gene is TRBJ2-4, the V gene TRBV29-1, with D uncertain. CDR1 SQVTM and CDR2 ANQGSEA come from the germline V gene. CDR3 size: 11 residues. V lost 6 bases to trimming and J lost 11 bases, with 14 bases between them. CDR3 sequence (DNA): TGCAGCGTGACCCTCGGCCCATTTCAGTACTTC. It specifies CSVTLGPFQYF.

The V and J genes are TRBV7-2 and TRBJ2-7; D tentatively fits TRBD1 or TRBD2 (5 bases each). CDR3 size: 16 residues. Germline loops: CDR1 SGHTA, CDR2 FQGNSA. Trimming removed 0 bases from V and 2 bases from J, with 14 bases in between. CDR3: CASSLAFGDGTYEQYF. The DNA of the CDR3 is TGTGCCAGCAGCTTAGCGTTTGGGGACGGGACCTACGAGCAGTACTTC.

The gene calls are TRBV28 and TRBJ2-5, with TRBD1 as a possible D gene (5 bases). Germline V CDR1 and CDR2: MDHEN, SYDVKM. The V end lost 6 bases, the J end lost 2 bases, and 10 bases lay between the germline ends. This CDR3 comprises 13 residues. The CDR3 loop is CASRRQYQETQYF. The CDR3, as DNA: TGTGCCAGCAGGCGACAGTATCAAGAGACCCAGTACTTC.

The chain employs TRBV5-1 and TRBJ1-2; 9 nucleotides agree with TRBD1. CDR3 length: 15 residues. V lost 3 bases, J lost 4 bases, and 7 bases stayed unmatched. The germline gives CDR1 SGHRS, CDR2 YFSETQ. The CDR3 DNA is TGCGCCAGCAGCTCCGGGACAGGGTTTATCTATGGCTACACCTTC. Translating it yields CASSSGTGFIYGYTF.

The chain combines TRBV4-1 with TRBJ2-1, with 7 bases fitting TRBD2. Germline CDR1 is MGHRA and CDR2 is YSYEKL. The CDR3 loop spans 15 amino acids. Unmatched junction bases numbered 7, after V lost 1 base and J lost 7 bases. As DNA, the CDR3 is TGCGCCAGCAGCCAAGCCGAGGGAGGGCCAAATGAGCAGTTCTTC. This translates into CASSQAEGGPNEQFF.

The V and J genes are TRBV7-6 and TRBJ2-3, with D uncertain. The CDR3 spans 14 residues. The germline V and J ends were trimmed by 0 bases and 4 bases, with 8 bases remaining between them. Germline V lookup: CDR1 SGHVS, CDR2 FNYEAQ. The CDR3 region is CASSLAGPADTQYF. DNA for the CDR3: TGTGCCAGCAGCTTAGCGGGTCCGGCAGATACGCAGTATTTT. Filled out from reference TRBV7-6 and TRBJ2-3, the complete variable domain reads GAGVSQSPRYKVTKRGQDVALRCDPISGHVSLYWYRQALGQGPEFLTYFNYEAQQDKSGLPNDRFSAERPEGSISTLTIQRTEQRDSAMYRCASSLAGPADTQYFGPGTRLTVL.

This clonotype occurred a few times. J is TRBJ1-2 and V is TRBV13, with unresolved D. Trimming left V 0 bases short and J 5 bases short, with 16 bases between. The CDR3 contains 16 residues. Per the germline V gene, CDR1 is PRHDT and CDR2 is FYEKMQ (reference sequence). The DNA for the CDR3 is TGTGCCAGCAGCTTAGGCCCAGGTCAACAAGCTTATGGCTACACCTTC. Protein: CASSLGPGQQAYGYTF.